These 12 T cell receptor beta chains came from one sample sequenced in a study of shared clonotypes between healthy human individuals. Profiling relied on immunoSEQ multiplex PCR, and the TCRdb table lists in-frame clones only, not all of them. The profile shows a few hundred thousand clones, just over 65% of them singletons. Sequenced: memory CD4+ T cells sorted from blood. Subset here: CD45RA-negative fraction. These receptors all stem from a man aged 25-40 years in good health.

The chain couples TRBV10-3 to TRBJ2-5; D possibly corresponds to TRBD2 (6 bases). The CDR3 runs to 14 residues. The V gene lost 8 bases and the J gene lost 3 bases, with 16 bases spanning the gap. From germline, CDR1 is ENHRY and CDR2 SYGVKD. The CDR3 sequence is CAIALSAGKETQYF. The CDR3 coding sequence is TGTGCCATCGCGTTGTCGGCGGGAAAAGAGACCCAGTACTTC.

The CDR3 sequence is CASSEQGAGSNQPQHF. CDR3 nucleotides: TGTGCCAGCAGCGAACAGGGCGCGGGTAGCAATCAGCCCCAGCATTTT. The gene calls are TRBV28 and TRBJ1-5, with D perhaps TRBD1 (6 bases). CDR3 size: 16 residues. V was cut by 6 bases and J by 0 bases, with 15 bases left in between. Per the germline V gene, CDR1 is MDHEN and CDR2 is SYDVKM.

The genes are TRBV2 and TRBJ2-3; D perhaps matches TRBD2 (6 bases). The CDR3 runs 15 residues. V was trimmed by 6 bases and J by 4 bases, leaving 17 bases between them. Per the germline V gene, CDR1 is SNHLY and CDR2 is FYNNEI. The CDR3 bases are TGTGCCAGCAGAATGGCGGGAACCCGGGCAGATACGCAGTATTTT. This gives the protein CASRMAGTRADTQYF.

This chain links TRBV19 with TRBJ2-7; D call uncertain. The CDR3 contains 14 residues. The ends were cut back, 6 bases at V and 4 bases at J, with 16 bases in the middle. Per the germline V gene, CDR1 is LNHDA and CDR2 is SQIVND (reference sequence). The CDR3 loop reads CASSQRGGVYEQYF. CDR3 sequence (DNA): TGTGCCAGTAGCCAACGAGGTGGGGTTTACGAGCAGTACTTC.

This clone occurred many times. The same CDR3 arises from other DNA sequences in this sample as well. This sequence joins TRBV27 and TRBJ2-3, with D possibly TRBD1 on 6 matching bases. V lost 7 bases, J lost 3 bases, and 14 bases lay in between. CDR1 MNHEY and CDR2 SMNVEV come from the germline V gene (reference sequence). The CDR3 extends over 14 amino acids. CDR3 loop: CASTRDRTTDTQYF. In DNA form, the CDR3 reads TGTGCCAGCACCCGTGACAGGACTACAGATACGCAGTATTTT.

The chain has TRBV19 and TRBJ2-5, with D perhaps matching TRBD1 (7 bases). Germline CDR1 is LNHDA and CDR2 is SQIVND (reference sequence). Trimming took 4 bases from V and 4 from J, leaving 13 bases between them. CDR3 length: 14 amino acids. Written as DNA, the CDR3 is TGTGCCAGTAGTAGGCCAGGGGGAGGAGAGACCCAGTACTTC. Translated: CASSRPGGGETQYF.

A remark on this clone: The sample contains more than one DNA sequence encoding this CDR3. The rearrangement links TRBV19 to TRBJ2-7; weak D call: TRBD2 (5 bases). Per germline, CDR1 LNHDA and CDR2 SQIVND (reference sequence). The CDR3 has 12 residues. V was cut by 5 bases and J by 3 bases, with 8 bases left in between. The CDR3 spells CASSDRGYEQYF. The CDR3 DNA reads TGTGCCAGTAGTGATCGGGGCTACGAGCAGTACTTC.

The rearrangement joins TRBV6-5 to TRBJ1-3, with D maybe TRBD1 (5 bases). The germline V and J ends were trimmed by 0 bases and 0 bases, with 9 bases remaining between them. Germline V gene sequence: CDR1 MNHEY, CDR2 SVGAGI. The length of the CDR3 is 16 residues. CDR3 amino acids: CASSYSGPNSGNTIYF. CDR3 nucleotides: TGTGCCAGCAGTTACTCGGGGCCAAACTCTGGAAACACCATATATTTT.

This chain uses TRBV5-1 with TRBJ1-1, with D possibly matching TRBD1 (6 bases). Germline V gene lookup returns CDR1 SGHRS and CDR2 YFSETQ. Trimming took off 5 bases at V and 7 bases at J, with 18 bases between the two ends. This CDR3 has 14 amino acids. The CDR3 DNA is TGCGCCAGCAGAGAGCCGAGAACAGGGCTTGAAGCTTTCTTT. Amino acids: CASREPRTGLEAFF.

The gene calls are TRBV15 and TRBJ1-1; D unclear. CDR3 length equals 15 residues. The germline V gene encodes CDR1 LNHNV and CDR2 YYDKDF (reference sequence). Trimming shortened V by 1 base and J by 4 bases, and 13 bases separated the two germline ends. The CDR3 DNA follows: TGTGCCACCAGCAGAGCTGGGGTTTATAGCACTGAAGCTTTCTTT. Its translation is CATSRAGVYSTEAFF.

With regard to this clone: Other nucleotide sequences from this sample produce the same CDR3. The chain recombines TRBV27 with TRBJ2-7; 8 nucleotides align to TRBD2. The CDR3 sequence is 15 residues long. With 2 bases clipped from V and 2 bases from J, the junction kept 5 bases outside the gene matches. The germline V gene has CDR1 MNHEY and CDR2 SMNVEV (reference sequence). This chain's CDR3 is CASSLKGLGTYEQYF. The CDR3 bases are TGTGCCAGCAGTTTAAAGGGACTAGGGACCTACGAGCAGTACTTC.

The V and J genes are TRBV20-1 and TRBJ2-5; D gene uncertain. The CDR3 loop spans 10 amino acids. Germline CDR1 reads DFQATT; CDR2 reads SNEGSKA (reference sequence). Trimming shortened V by 7 bases and J by 0 bases, and 3 bases separated the two germline ends. CDR3 loop: CSGYQETQYF. The CDR3 coding sequence is TGCAGTGGGTACCAAGAGACCCAGTACTTC.